This T cell receptor beta chain was sequenced for a study of blood T cell repertoires in COVID-19. Method: immunoSEQ multiplex PCR; TCRdb's copy keeps in-frame clones and lacks some. The sample contains around 450,000 clones, about 92% of which appear only once. This clone is labeled as medium-sized (0.01 to 0.1%). The CDR3 is 14 residues long. Trimming pared 10 bases from V and 2 bases from J, leaving 12 bases between. In germline, CDR1 is MNHEY, CDR2 SVGAGI. The TCR originated in a man younger than 35 who had recovered from COVID-19. The chain carries TRBV6-5 and TRBJ2-6, with D tentatively TRBD2 (5 bases). The sample consisted of PBMCs or T cells enriched from blood (not recorded which). CDR3 amino acids: CATSGVAGANVLTF. In DNA, the CDR3 is TGTGCCACCTCCGGGGTAGCTGGGGCCAACGTCCTGACTTTC.